A selection of T cell receptor beta chains follows, all from one sample in a study of cytomegalovirus exposure and HLA in healthy donors. Here immunoSEQ multiplex PCR was the method, and the copy in TCRdb shows in-frame clones only, minus some. The sample has roughly 100,000 clones. The sample was PBMCs. These receptors were obtained from a man aged 50-59 years in good health and CMV-seropositive. Both conserved end residues are part of each CDR3. The D gene is left open where the match is weak.

v_call,j_call,d_call,cdr3_nt,cdr3_aa
TRBV5-1,TRBJ2-3,-,TGCGCCAGCAGTCGTAGCGGAAGCACAGATACGCAGTATTTT,CASSRSGSTDTQYF
TRBV4-2,TRBJ1-4,-,TGTGCCAGCAGCCAAGTAGGAGGGACGCTAGGTGAAAAACTGTTTTTT,CASSQVGGTLGEKLFF
TRBV5-1,TRBJ1-1,-,TGCGCCAGCAGCGTGCGGTCGATGGGCACTGAAGCTTTCTTT,CASSVRSMGTEAFF
TRBV7-3,TRBJ2-3,TRBD2,TGTGCCAGCAGCCCACTAGCGGGGAGGGGCGCAGATACGCAGTATTTT,CASSPLAGRGADTQYF
TRBV4-1,TRBJ2-7,TRBD2,TGCGCCAGCAGCCAATGGGGATCTAGCGGGACCTACGAGCAGTACTTC,CASSQWGSSGTYEQYF
TRBV11-2,TRBJ1-4,-,TGTGCCAGCAGCTCCCGGGACATTGCAACTAATGAAAAACTGTTTTTT,CASSSRDIATNEKLFF
TRBV11-2,TRBJ2-1,TRBD1,TGTGCCAGCAGCTTAGCCGGGACAGGGTTAAAGCAGTTCTTC,CASSLAGTGLKQFF
TRBV19,TRBJ1-1,-,TGTGCCAGTAGCACCCGGTACGTGAACACTGAAGCTTTCTTT,CASSTRYVNTEAFF
TRBV7-6,TRBJ2-2,-,TGTGCCAGCAGCTTTGGAAAAGGGGATTACGGGGAGCTGTTTTTT,CASSFGKGDYGELFF
TRBV5-1,TRBJ2-7,TRBD1,TGCGCCAGCAGCTTGGGACAGGGGTCCTACGAGCAGTACTTC,CASSLGQGSYEQYF
TRBV10-3,TRBJ2-1,TRBD2,TGTGCGTGTGAGAGCGGGAGGTCCTACAATGAGCAGTTCTTC,CACESGRSYNEQFF
TRBV4-1,TRBJ2-4,TRBD1,TGCGCCAGCAGTACGAACCTGGGACAGGGGGCCAAAAACATTCAGTACTTC,CASSTNLGQGAKNIQYF
TRBV10-3,TRBJ2-3,-,TGTGCCATCAGAGGCGGGGCAAGCACAGATACGCAGTATTTT,CAIRGGASTDTQYF
TRBV19,TRBJ1-5,-,TGTGCCAGTAGCACTCCCGGGACTAACCACAATCAGCCCCAGCATTTT,CASSTPGTNHNQPQHF